Sequencing of this TCR beta chain was carried out in a study of siplizumab effects on memory and regulatory T cells (dated by TCRdb to the late 2010s). Study-level background: The effect of the anti-CD2 antibody siplizumab on alloreactive T-cell subsets was examined in allogeneic mixed lymphocyte reactions constructed from human PBMCs. The paper's findings and limits, for the study overall: Siplizumab significantly lowered the cumulative frequency of alloreactive sequences that could be traced to unstimulated CD4+ memory T cells. Greater diversity appeared to be present in unstimulated naive T cells than in memory T cells, and a substantial contribution to the alloresponse seemed to be made by naive cells. The suppressive function of proliferating Tregs from siplizumab cultures was not functionally confirmed. Roughly 75-95% of proliferating CD4+ or CD8+ clones could not be assigned a naive or memory phenotype. Among mappable alloreactive CD4+ clones, an average Treg-derived fraction of almost 70% was observed with siplizumab, compared with approximately 30% in control reactions. Because sequences at frequencies below about 10^-5 were poorly captured, only a minor fraction of alloreactive clones could be mapped back to unstimulated subsets.

Preparation of the library involved the immunoSEQ multiplex PCR assay. Each sample had 80,000 to 100,000 TCR templates assayed by the deep sequencing platform. Genomic DNA extracted from sorted T cells was used for TCRbeta CDR3 sequencing. The published analysis was carried out like this. Clonal analysis of TCRbeta CDR3 data was done in the R programming language. Alloreactive CD4+ and CD8+ clones were defined by comparing unstimulated samples with post-reaction CFSE-low samples. Regulatory or non-regulatory origin was assigned to alloreactive CD4+ clones by matching of sequences to sorted unstimulated Treg and non-Treg repertoires. Here the immuneACCESS table is served through TCRdb, limited to in-frame sequences with V and J called. Missing clones are a known gap in these copies; in checked studies unresolved V genes cover under half, and the rest lacks a known reason. The D gene and trimming were derived from the DNA, and the V and J assignments and clone size from that table. The sample table shows tens of thousands of clones, and 85% to 95% are seen once. Clones ranked in the top ten supply 4.5% to 5% of the sample.

The CDR3 starts with the cysteine, ends with the phenylalanine, and has 14 residues. Only the CDR3 DNA is retained, 42 bases long and in frame from the first base. V is reduced by 0 bases and J by 3 bases, leaving a spacing of 7 bases between them. CDR1 and CDR2 were assigned from the germline V gene as MNHEY and SVGAGI. Sorted unstimulated T cells and proliferating T cells recovered from mixed lymphocyte reactions underwent TCRbeta CDR3 sequencing. Fresh whole blood from ten HLA-typed healthy donors was used as the source from which PBMCs were isolated. A single count supports this clone. Which antigen it targets is not known. No quality values exist for individual bases; no much larger clone is one base distant.

The rearranged segments are TRBV6-5 and TRBJ2-3; the D gene cannot be named for sure. The sequence was collected from a human donor in good health. The sample comprised CD8+ T cells sorted from blood. The CDR3 sequence is CASSYSKVTDTQYF. In nucleotides, the sequence is TGTGCCAGCAGTTACTCGAAAGTTACAGATACGCAGTATTTT.